Each of the 9 T cell receptor beta chains below was sequenced from the same sample in a study of beta chain features in type 1 diabetes. Sequencing targeted expressed TCRB transcripts, as all isolated RNA had been reverse transcribed. Only in-frame clones appear in the TCRdb table, and some are missing; sequencing was by immunoSEQ multiplex PCR. The table lists about 16,000 clones, roughly 56% of them singletons, with 0.46% in the top ten. The sample taken for sequencing was stem cell memory CD4+ T cells from blood. Receptors were obtained from a woman younger than 35 in good health.

J is TRBJ1-3 and V is TRBV7-9; TRBD1 agrees at 11 bases. V dropped 5 bases and J dropped 2; count of bases not matched to a gene: 2. Germline V gene lookup returns CDR1 SEHNR and CDR2 FQNEAQ (reference sequence). This CDR3 comprises 15 residues. The CDR3 nucleotides read TGTGCCAGCAGCACGGGACAGGGGGCTGGAAACACCATATATTTT. Its translation is CASSTGQGAGNTIYF.

V is TRBV6-5 and J is TRBJ1-4; 8 bases are a match to TRBD1. The CDR3 is made up of 15 amino acids. V was pared by 4 bases and J by 5 bases, with 6 bases of the junction left unmatched. Germline V gene lookup returns CDR1 MNHEY and CDR2 SVGAGI. CDR3 sequence: CASSSGTGRNEKLFF. The CDR3 nucleotides are TGTGCCAGCAGTTCTGGGACAGGTAGAAATGAAAAACTGTTTTTT.

The chain recombines TRBV2 with TRBJ2-5, with TRBD1 as a possible D gene (7 bases). The CDR3 is 15 residues long. V was shortened by 6 bases and J by 5 bases, with 19 bases between the two germline ends. Germline values: CDR1 SNHLY, CDR2 FYNNEI. The CDR3 region has the DNA TGTGCCAGCAGCGGGAGACAGGGACTGTCGGAGACCCAGTACTTC. Translating it yields CASSGRQGLSETQYF.

This chain links TRBV11-2 with TRBJ2-5, with a possible D match to TRBD2 (5 bases). Germline V gene data show CDR1 as SGHAT and CDR2 as FQNNGV. Deletions cut 1 base from V and 1 base from J, with 13 bases between. CDR3 length: 16 residues. CDR3 nucleotides: TGTGCCAGCAGCTTAGTGGGAGCGCGGTTCCAAGAGACCCAGTACTTC. It specifies CASSLVGARFQETQYF.

With respect to this clone: The junction and the germline gene differ at one end; a read error may be behind it. CDR3 amino acids: CASRASSDEQYF. CDR3 coding DNA: TGTGCCAGCAGGGCTAGCTCCGACGAGCAGTACTTC. The chain links TRBV6-5 to TRBJ2-7; tentatively, D is TRBD2 (5 bases). In germline, CDR1 is MNHEY, CDR2 SVGAGI. The CDR3 runs to 12 residues.

This sequence joins TRBV6-5 and TRBJ2-7, with TRBD1 matching over 9 bases. The CDR3 is 15 amino acids. The V segment lost 5 bases and the J segment 4 bases; nucleotides outside the gene matches: 9. Germline CDR1 MNHEY, CDR2 SVGAGI. The CDR3 coding sequence is TGTGCCAGCAGTGACTTCCGGACAGGGGTTTACGAGCAGTACTTC. Translated, it gives CASSDFRTGVYEQYF.

This chain connects TRBV14 to TRBJ1-1; D may be TRBD1 (6 bases). V was trimmed by 1 base and J by 4 bases, leaving 22 bases between them. CDR3 length equals 18 residues. CDR1 is SGHDN, CDR2 FVKESK, per germline. CDR3 in amino acids: CASSQGVLGQRRSTEAFF. The DNA for the CDR3 is TGTGCCAGCAGCCAAGGGGTTTTAGGACAGAGGAGGAGCACTGAAGCTTTCTTT. Looking up the rest from reference TRBV14 and TRBJ1-1 gives the full variable domain: EAGVTQFPSHSVIEKGQTVTLRCDPISGHDNLYWYRRVMGKEIKFLLHFVKESKQDESGMPNNRFLAERTGGTYSTLKVQPAELEDSGVYFCASSQGVLGQRRSTEAFFGQGTRLTVV.

The sample holds a few counts of this clone. This chain links TRBV2 with TRBJ1-2; D remains unclear. The ends were cut back, 7 bases at V and 0 bases at J, with 9 bases in the middle. Looked up from germline, CDR1 is SNHLY and CDR2 is FYNNEI. This CDR3 has 13 residues. CDR3 in amino acids: CASKAWTNYGYTF. In DNA, the CDR3 is TGTGCCAGCAAAGCGTGGACTAACTATGGCTACACCTTC.

The chain is built from TRBV7-2 and TRBJ1-3, with D possibly TRBD1 on 5 matching bases. Trimming left V 1 base short and J 4 bases short, with 11 bases between. Germline CDR1 and CDR2: SGHTA and FQGNSA. The CDR3 runs 15 residues. The CDR3 reads CASSLGGVEGNTIYF. The CDR3 DNA sequence: TGTGCCAGCAGCTTAGGGGGGGTGGAGGGAAACACCATATATTTT.